At least ten counts were recorded for the clone carrying this TCR beta chain. The data were taken from a study of Graves' ophthalmopathy and Graves' hyperthyroidism. V lost 3 bases and J lost 1, with 10 bases in between. This CDR3 has 15 amino acids. CDR3 regions of TCR beta were amplified from RNA transcripts. Second-round multiplex PCR came after first-round RT-PCR with HTBI primers. TCRdb reanalysed the multiplex PCR reads using MiXCR and keeps one entry per CDR3 protein. This table has about 39,000 distinct CDR3 sequences, roughly 50% appearing once. The sequence was obtained from an adult woman with stable Graves' hyperthyroidism. Sequenced input: peripheral blood. J is TRBJ1-5 and V is TRBV12-3 or TRBV12-4; D is undetermined. CDR3 sequence: CASSFGVFSNQPQHF. The DNA of the CDR3 is TGTGCCAGCAGTTTTGGGGTATTCAGCAATCAGCCCCAGCATTTT.